This T cell receptor (beta chain) was captured in a study of cytomegalovirus exposure and HLA in healthy donors. Study-level results: Later findings reportedly placed an Asian-associated ancestry cluster below the approximately 630-donor mean for N-insertions.

The CDR3 contains 15 residues. From germline, CDR1 is MNHNY and CDR2 SVGAGI (reference sequence). Trimming took off 6 bases at V and 6 bases at J, with 15 bases between the two ends. Of note for this clone: Its antigen is not identified.

PCR involved 60 Vbeta and 13 Jbeta primers. Profiling relied on immunoSEQ multiplex PCR, and the TCRdb table lists in-frame clones only, not all of them. This sample carries about 160,000 clones, roughly four fifths of them seen once, and the ten largest clones take around 10%. V is TRBV6-6 and J is TRBJ1-6; the D gene is possibly TRBD1 (6 bases). This clonotype was obtained from a man in his fifties in good health and CMV-seropositive. Source material: PBMCs. The CDR3 loop is CASRATGLINSPLHF. Here the CDR3 DNA reads TGTGCCAGCAGGGCGACAGGTCTCATTAATTCACCCCTCCACTTT.